This entry features one T cell receptor (beta chain) sequence. Antigen unknown. This CDR3 is built from 16 residues. V was shortened by 1 base and J by 0 bases, with 10 bases between the two germline ends. Germline V gene sequence: CDR1 SGHTA, CDR2 FQGNSA. This specimen belongs to a study of shared clonotypes between healthy human individuals. The assay was immunoSEQ multiplex PCR, and TCRdb's table has in-frame clones only and misses some. The table records about 1.1 million clones, around 78% of them present only once. Study-wide points: What limited the represented genetic and exposure-history diversity was the small number of donors.

The clonotype originates from a young man in good health. Some clones in this sample may be carry-over from other donors' samples. Sequencing used memory CD4+ T cells from PBMCs. Subset here: CD45RA-negative fraction. The chain combines TRBV7-2 with TRBJ1-3; D is unclear. The CDR3 sequence: CASSLGFGSSGNTIYF. The CDR3 DNA is TGTGCCAGCAGCTTAGGATTCGGCAGCTCTGGAAACACCATATATTTT.